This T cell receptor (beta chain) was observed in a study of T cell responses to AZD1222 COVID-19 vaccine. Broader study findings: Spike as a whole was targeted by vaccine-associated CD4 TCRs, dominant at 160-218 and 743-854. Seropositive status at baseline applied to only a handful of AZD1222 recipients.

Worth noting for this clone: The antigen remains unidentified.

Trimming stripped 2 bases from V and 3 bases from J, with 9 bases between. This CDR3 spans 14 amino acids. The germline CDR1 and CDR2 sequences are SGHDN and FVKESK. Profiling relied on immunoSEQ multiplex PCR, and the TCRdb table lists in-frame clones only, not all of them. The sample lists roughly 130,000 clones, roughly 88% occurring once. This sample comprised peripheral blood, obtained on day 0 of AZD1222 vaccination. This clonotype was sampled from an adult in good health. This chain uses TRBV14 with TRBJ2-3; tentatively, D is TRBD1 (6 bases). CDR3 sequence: CASSQKQGTDTQYF. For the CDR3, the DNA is TGTGCCAGCAGCCAAAAACAGGGAACAGATACGCAGTATTTT.